Presented here are 15 T cell receptor beta chains from one specimen sequenced in a study of blood T cell repertoires in COVID-19. Using immunoSEQ multiplex PCR, the repertoire was profiled, and TCRdb retains in-frame clones only, with some absent. The sample shows 81,000 or so clones, 85% of them seen only once. Specimen: peripheral blood. The source is a woman in her seventies with active or convalescent COVID-19.

This chain connects TRBV7-9 to TRBJ1-2; weak D call: TRBD1 (6 bases). Germline V gives CDR1 SEHNR, CDR2 FQNEAQ (reference sequence). The V end was cut by 6 bases, the J end by 3 bases, with 14 bases between. The CDR3 spans 14 residues. CDR3 protein: CASRPSGVDYGYTF. CDR3 nucleotide sequence: TGTGCCAGCAGGCCCTCAGGGGTAGACTATGGCTACACCTTC.

V gene TRBV12-3 or TRBV12-4 combines with J gene TRBJ2-7, with D possibly TRBD2 on 6 matching bases. The CDR3 spans 11 residues. V lost 7 bases and J lost 12, with 16 bases in between. This chain's CDR3 is CASTKWDSGYF. CDR3 DNA sequence: TGTGCCAGCACCAAATGGGATAGCGGGTACTTC.

The V call is TRBV6-1, the J call TRBJ1-1; a possible D gene is TRBD1 (5 bases). The CDR3 extends over 15 amino acids. V was cut by 2 bases and J by 5 bases, with 15 bases left in between. CDR1 and CDR2 (germline): MNHNS, SASEGT. The CDR3 nucleotides read TGTGCCAGCAGTGAATATTTCGGGGGTTGGACTGAAGCTTTCTTT. It translates to CASSEYFGGWTEAFF.

This chain links TRBV27 with TRBJ1-2; tentatively, D is TRBD1 (6 bases). Germline-derived CDR1 and CDR2 are MNHEY and SMNVEV (reference sequence). The length of the CDR3 is 14 residues. The V end was cut by 3 bases, the J end by 2 bases, with 10 bases between. This CDR3 reads CASSLWGPNYGYTF. The CDR3 nucleotides are TGTGCCAGCAGTTTGTGGGGGCCCAACTATGGCTACACCTTC.

The chain is built from TRBV19 and TRBJ1-3, with D unclear. CDR1 and CDR2 (germline): LNHDA, SQIVND (reference sequence). The CDR3 is made up of 15 amino acids. Trimming shortened V by 7 bases and J by 0 bases, and 13 bases separated the two germline ends. DNA of the CDR3: TGTGCCAGTATAATTGCGTCCAACTCTGGAAACACCATATATTTT. It translates to CASIIASNSGNTIYF.

The rearrangement links TRBV14 to TRBJ2-5; 11 bases fit TRBD2. With V trimmed by 2 bases and J by 2 bases, 13 bases remained unmatched. Germline assignment: CDR1 SGHDN and CDR2 FVKESK. The CDR3 contains 19 residues. CDR3 in amino acids: CASSQYRSGTSGIQETQYF. CDR3 nucleotide sequence: TGTGCCAGCAGCCAATACAGATCCGGGACTAGCGGAATTCAAGAGACCCAGTACTTC. The variable domain in full, completed from reference TRBV14 and TRBJ2-5, reads EAGVTQFPSHSVIEKGQTVTLRCDPISGHDNLYWYRRVMGKEIKFLLHFVKESKQDESGMPNNRFLAERTGGTYSTLKVQPAELEDSGVYFCASSQYRSGTSGIQETQYFGPGTRLLVL.

The V gene is TRBV4-3, the J gene TRBJ1-3, with D hard to call. Trimming cost V 4 bases and J 0 bases, with 4 bases left between them. CDR3 length: 13 amino acids. From germline, CDR1 is LGHNA and CDR2 YSLEER. The CDR3 DNA follows: TGCGCCAGCAGCCTCCACTCTGGAAACACCATATATTTT. Amino acids: CASSLHSGNTIYF.

Comment on this clone: Compared with germline, one end of the junction differs, possibly owing to a read error. The CDR3 DNA reads TGTGCCAGCTCATCACCACAGGGCCACCTCCACTTT. Encoded protein: CASSSPQGHLHF. V usage is TRBV18 and J usage is TRBJ1-6; possible D gene TRBD1, 6 bases. CDR1 is KGHSH and CDR2 is LQKENI in the germline V gene. The CDR3 consists of 12 residues. Full variable domain (remainder filled in from reference TRBV18 and TRBJ1-6): NAGVMQNPRHLVRRRGQEARLRCSPMKGHSHVYWYRQLPEEGLKFMVYLQKENIIDESGMPKERFSAEFPKEGPSILRIQQVVRGDSAAYFCASSSPQGHLHFGNGTRLTVT.

This clone was detected a few times. This chain joins TRBV28 and TRBJ1-4; TRBD1 is a possible D gene (5 bases). The CDR3 runs 14 residues. Germline V gene data show CDR1 as MDHEN and CDR2 as SYDVKM. V lost 3 bases and J 8 bases, leaving 13 bases between the germline ends. The CDR3 is CASSLGGIREKLFF. The CDR3 nucleotides are TGTGCCAGCAGTTTGGGGGGAATCAGGGAAAAACTGTTTTTT.

This CDR3 is CASNPQQGNIQYF. DNA of the CDR3: TGTGCCAGCAATCCCCAACAGGGAAACATTCAGTACTTC. This chain uses TRBV6-5 with TRBJ2-4; possible D gene TRBD1, 6 bases. Per the germline V gene, CDR1 is MNHEY and CDR2 is SVGAGI. This CDR3 comprises 13 residues. Trimming removed 7 bases at V and 6 bases at J, with 13 bases between.

About this clone: An end of the junction differs from the germline gene, which may be a read error. Here the CDR3 DNA reads TGTGCTAGCAGCCAGAGGACCACTGAGGGGCAGTTCTTC. This translates into CASSQRTTEGQFF. The chain links TRBV7-7 to TRBJ2-1; D might be TRBD2 (5 bases). CDR1 is SSHAT and CDR2 is FNYEAQ in the germline V gene (reference sequence). The CDR3 contains 13 residues.

The chain has TRBV7-9 and TRBJ1-6, with TRBD1 matching over 9 bases. This CDR3 region has 14 residues. The V segment lost 4 bases and the J segment 7 bases; nucleotides outside the gene matches: 2. Germline V gene sequence: CDR1 SEHNR, CDR2 FQNEAQ (reference sequence). The CDR3 loop reads CASSSGQGNSPLHF. DNA of the CDR3: TGTGCCAGCAGCTCCGGACAGGGGAATTCACCCCTCCACTTT.

The CDR3 loop is CASSAPGGDNRGYTF. The CDR3 nucleotides read TGTGCCAGCAGCGCCCCCGGGGGGGATAATCGTGGCTACACCTTC. The chain carries TRBV5-4 and TRBJ1-2; perhaps TRBD1 as D (5 bases). CDR1 is SGHNT, CDR2 YYREEE, per germline (reference sequence). V lost 4 bases to trimming and J lost 7 bases, with 20 bases between them. This CDR3 comprises 15 residues. The full variable domain, completed using reference TRBV5-4 and TRBJ1-2, is ETGVTQSPTHLIKTRGQQVTLRCSSQSGHNTVSWYQQALGQGPQFIFQYYREEENGRGNFPPRFSGLQFPNYSSELNVNALELDDSALYLCASSAPGGDNRGYTFGSGTRLTVV.

This chain uses TRBV4-3 with TRBJ2-5; TRBD1 matches 8 bases. The CDR3 contains 16 residues. Per the germline V gene, CDR1 is LGHNA and CDR2 is YSLEER. V was pared by 0 bases and J by 7 bases, with 10 bases of the junction left unmatched. The CDR3 loop reads CASSQDHQGALGTQYF. The CDR3 DNA is TGCGCCAGCAGCCAAGATCATCAGGGGGCCCTAGGGACCCAGTACTTC.

The chain joins TRBV3-1 (or the pseudogene TRBV3-2) to TRBJ2-1, with 12 bases lining up with TRBD2. Germline CDR1 reads LGHDT; CDR2 reads YNNKEL (reference sequence). J gave up 6 bases and V 4 bases, and 7 bases lay outside the gene matches. CDR3 length: 16 amino acids. The CDR3 sequence: CASSRSTSGGSNEQFF. The CDR3 DNA sequence: TGTGCCAGCAGCCGATCCACTAGCGGGGGGAGCAATGAGCAGTTCTTC.